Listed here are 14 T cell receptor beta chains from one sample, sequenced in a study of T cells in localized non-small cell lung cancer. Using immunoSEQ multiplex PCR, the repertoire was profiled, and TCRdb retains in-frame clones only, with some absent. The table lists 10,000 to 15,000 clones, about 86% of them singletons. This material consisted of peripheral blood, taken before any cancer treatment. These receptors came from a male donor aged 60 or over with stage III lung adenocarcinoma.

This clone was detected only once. The CDR3, as DNA: TGTGCCAGCAGCCTCCCAGAAACAGGGGCCTTTCTTGGCTACACCTTC. Its protein is CASSLPETGAFLGYTF. The chain employs TRBV13 and TRBJ1-2, with 7 nucleotides matching TRBD1. CDR1 is PRHDT, CDR2 FYEKMQ, per germline (reference sequence). The ends lost 5 bases at V and 7 bases at J; junction bases unmatched: 16. CDR3 length: 16 residues.

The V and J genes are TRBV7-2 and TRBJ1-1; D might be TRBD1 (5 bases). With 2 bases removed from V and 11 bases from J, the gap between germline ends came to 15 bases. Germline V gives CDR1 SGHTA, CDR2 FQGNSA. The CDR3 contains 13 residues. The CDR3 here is CASSLWRGPSAFF. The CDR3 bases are TGTGCCAGCAGCTTATGGAGGGGCCCCTCCGCTTTCTTT.

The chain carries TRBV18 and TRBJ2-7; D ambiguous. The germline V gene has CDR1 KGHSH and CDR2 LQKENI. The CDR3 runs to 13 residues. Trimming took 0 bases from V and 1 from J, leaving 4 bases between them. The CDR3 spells CASSPPGSYEQYF. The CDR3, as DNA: TGTGCCAGCTCACCACCGGGTTCCTACGAGCAGTACTTC.

CDR3 protein: CASSRARDRVNYGYTF. The DNA of the CDR3 is TGTGCCAGCAGCAGAGCGCGGGACAGAGTAAACTATGGCTACACCTTC. The chain recombines TRBV6-6 with TRBJ1-2; 7 bases match TRBD1. The CDR3 is made up of 16 amino acids. V was pared by 6 bases and J by 2 bases, with 12 bases of the junction left unmatched. Germline CDR1 MNHNY, CDR2 SVGAGI (reference sequence).

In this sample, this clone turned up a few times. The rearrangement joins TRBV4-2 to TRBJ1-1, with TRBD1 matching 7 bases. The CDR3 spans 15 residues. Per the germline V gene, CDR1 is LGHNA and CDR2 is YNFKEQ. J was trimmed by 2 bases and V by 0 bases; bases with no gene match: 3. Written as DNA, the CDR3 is TGTGCCAGCAGCCAAGAGGGACAGATCAACACTGAAGCTTTCTTT. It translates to CASSQEGQINTEAFF.

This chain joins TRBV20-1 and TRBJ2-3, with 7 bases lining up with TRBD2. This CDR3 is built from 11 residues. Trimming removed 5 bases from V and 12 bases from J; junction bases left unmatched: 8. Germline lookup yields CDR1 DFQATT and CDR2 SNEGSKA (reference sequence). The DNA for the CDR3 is TGCAGTGCTGGCCCCATAGCGGGTCAGTATTTT. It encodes CSAGPIAGQYF.

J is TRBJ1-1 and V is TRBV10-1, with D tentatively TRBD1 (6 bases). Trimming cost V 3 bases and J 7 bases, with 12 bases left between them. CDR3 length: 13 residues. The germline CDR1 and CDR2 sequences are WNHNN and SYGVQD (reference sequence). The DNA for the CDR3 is TGCGCCAGCAGTGACTGGGAACAGGGTGAAGCTTTCTTT. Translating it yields CASSDWEQGEAFF.

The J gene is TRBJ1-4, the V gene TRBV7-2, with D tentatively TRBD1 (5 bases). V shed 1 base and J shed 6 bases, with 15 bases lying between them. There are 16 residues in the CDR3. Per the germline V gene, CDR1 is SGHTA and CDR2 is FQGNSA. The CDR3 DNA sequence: TGTGCCAGCAGCTTAGGAAGTGGGACGTTTTATGAAAAACTGTTTTTT. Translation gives CASSLGSGTFYEKLFF.

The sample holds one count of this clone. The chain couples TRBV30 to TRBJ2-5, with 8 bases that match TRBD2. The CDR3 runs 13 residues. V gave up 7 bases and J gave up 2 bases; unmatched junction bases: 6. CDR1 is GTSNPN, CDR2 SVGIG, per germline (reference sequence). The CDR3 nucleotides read TGTGCCTTTCGCCGGGGGGGTCAAGAGACCCAGTACTTC. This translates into CAFRRGGQETQYF.

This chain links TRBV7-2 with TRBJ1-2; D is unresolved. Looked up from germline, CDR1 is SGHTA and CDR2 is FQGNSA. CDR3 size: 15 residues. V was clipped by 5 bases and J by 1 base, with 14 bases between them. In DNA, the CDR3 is TGTGCCAGCAGCCGTGACCCTTCGGATAACTATGGCTACACCTTC. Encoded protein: CASSRDPSDNYGYTF.

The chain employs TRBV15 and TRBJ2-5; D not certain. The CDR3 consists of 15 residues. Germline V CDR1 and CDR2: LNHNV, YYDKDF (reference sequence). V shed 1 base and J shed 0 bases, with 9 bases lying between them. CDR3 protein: CATSRVPRDQETQYF. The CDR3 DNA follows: TGTGCCACCAGCAGAGTCCCCCGCGACCAAGAGACCCAGTACTTC.

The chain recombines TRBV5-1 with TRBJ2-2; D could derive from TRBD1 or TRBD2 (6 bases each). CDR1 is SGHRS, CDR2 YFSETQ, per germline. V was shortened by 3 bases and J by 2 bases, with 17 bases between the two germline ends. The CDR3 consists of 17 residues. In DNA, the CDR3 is TGCGCCAGCAGCTCGGTACAGGGAGGAATCAACACCGGGGAGCTGTTTTTT. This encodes CASSSVQGGINTGELFF. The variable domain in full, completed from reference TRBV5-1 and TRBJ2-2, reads KAGVTQTPRYLIKTRGQQVTLSCSPISGHRSVSWYQQTPGQGLQFLFEYFSETQRNKGNFPGRFSGRQFSNSRSEMNVSTLELGDSALYLCASSSVQGGINTGELFFGEGSRLTVL.

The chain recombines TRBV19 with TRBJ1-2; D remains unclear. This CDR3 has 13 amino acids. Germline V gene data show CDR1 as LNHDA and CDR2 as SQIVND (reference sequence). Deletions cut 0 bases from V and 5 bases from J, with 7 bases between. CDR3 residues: CASSIDVRYGYTF. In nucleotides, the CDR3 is TGTGCCAGTAGTATAGACGTCAGGTATGGCTACACCTTC.

CDR3 region: CSARGGNEQYF. Here the CDR3 DNA reads TGCAGTGCTAGAGGGGGGAACGAGCAGTACTTC. V gene TRBV20-1 combines with J gene TRBJ2-7; TRBD1 or TRBD2 may be the D gene (5 bases each). CDR1 is DFQATT and CDR2 is SNEGSKA in the germline V gene (reference sequence). The V end was cut by 1 base, the J end by 5 bases, with 6 bases between. CDR3 length equals 11 residues.